This TCR beta chain was retrieved from a study of OX40 agonist ivuxolimab in advanced cancers. Study-wide background: Two patients with cutaneous melanoma and one with hepatocellular carcinoma, three in total, showed partial responses.

About this clone: The antigen is not known.

The CDR3 is 14 amino acids. The V gene lost 4 bases and the J gene lost 2 bases, with 11 bases spanning the gap. Germline V lookup: CDR1 SGHRS, CDR2 YFSETQ. Libraries were prepared by immunoSEQ multiplex PCR; TCRdb keeps only in-frame clonotypes and omits some of them. The data show some 100,000 clones, with 70% to 90% seen just once and 0.7% to 0.9% held by the top ten. Study-level findings and limits: CD8+ T cells were the subset that, on average, had more expanded clones than CD4+. The 0.1-3.0 mg/kg partial responders had among the lowest clonal expansion.

Baseline was the first blood sampling point, followed by cycle 4 day 1 and cycle 7 day 1. The receptor's source is an adult with an advanced solid tumor such as melanoma, head and neck, liver or kidney cancer. The sequences come from CD4+ or CD8+ T cells sorted from blood, collected in a trial of the OX40 agonist ivuxolimab. The chain combines TRBV5-1 with TRBJ2-3; D is perhaps TRBD1 or TRBD2 (5 bases each). CDR3 coding DNA: TGCGCCAGCAGCAGGGACGGCCCCACAGATACGCAGTATTTT. Protein: CASSRDGPTDTQYF. The full variable domain, rest sourced from reference TRBV5-1 and TRBJ2-3, is KAGVTQTPRYLIKTRGQQVTLSCSPISGHRSVSWYQQTPGQGLQFLFEYFSETQRNKGNFPGRFSGRQFSNSRSEMNVSTLELGDSALYLCASSRDGPTDTQYFGPGTRLTVL.